Listed here are 25 T cell receptor beta chains from one sample, sequenced in a study of identical twins. TCRdb fed the 5' RACE reads into MiXCR, producing one record per CDR3 protein. The sample records more than 600,000 distinct CDR3 sequences, around a sixth being singletons. The same data also contributed to another study, on T cells expressing NK-cell markers.

Sequenced input: PBMCs. These receptors originate from a woman between 18 and 30 years old in good health.

The rearrangement joins TRBV5-1 to TRBJ2-2; 7 positions agree with TRBD2. CDR3 length equals 17 residues. The germline CDR1 and CDR2 sequences are SGHRS and YFSETQ. Unmatched junction bases numbered 10, after V lost 4 bases and J lost 1 base. In nucleotides, the CDR3 is TGCGCCAGCAGCCCGCACCTAGCGGCCCGGAACACCGGGGAGCTGTTTTTT. Protein product: CASSPHLAARNTGELFF.

This clonotype was found a few times. The chain employs TRBV20-1 and TRBJ2-7; 8 nucleotides agree with TRBD1. J was trimmed by 2 bases and V by 0 bases; bases with no gene match: 6. This CDR3 comprises 15 residues. The germline gives CDR1 DFQATT, CDR2 SNEGSKA (reference sequence). The DNA of the CDR3 is TGCAGTGCTAGAGATCGGACAGGGAATCCCTACGAGCAGTACTTC. It is translated as CSARDRTGNPYEQYF.

This clonotype was seen a handful of times. This rearrangement joins TRBV18 to TRBJ2-2, with 8 bases aligning to TRBD1. In germline, CDR1 is KGHSH, CDR2 LQKENI. With V trimmed by 3 bases and J by 0 bases, 3 bases remained unmatched. The CDR3 has 16 amino acids. The CDR3 DNA reads as TGTGCCAGCTCACCCACAGGGGGTGCGAACACCGGGGAGCTGTTTTTT. Translated: CASSPTGGANTGELFF. The full variable domain, with the rest looked up from reference TRBV18 and TRBJ2-2, is NAGVMQNPRHLVRRRGQEARLRCSPMKGHSHVYWYRQLPEEGLKFMVYLQKENIIDESGMPKERFSAEFPKEGPSILRIQQVVRGDSAAYFCASSPTGGANTGELFFGEGSRLTVL.

This clonotype was picked up many times. V gene TRBV12-3 or TRBV12-4 combines with J gene TRBJ1-5; D remains unclear. V was shortened by 4 bases and J by 7 bases, with 8 bases between the two germline ends. The CDR3 contains 12 residues. CDR3 region: CASSYRSQPQHF. DNA for the CDR3: TGTGCCAGCAGTTACCGGTCGCAGCCCCAGCATTTT.

This clonotype turned up a few times. The CDR3 spells CSARRGGVNIQYF. In nucleotides, the CDR3 is TGCAGTGCTAGGAGGGGTGGGGTGAACATTCAGTACTTC. This rearrangement joins TRBV20-1 to TRBJ2-4; TRBD1 or TRBD2 may be the D gene (5 bases each). The germline V and J ends were trimmed by 3 bases and 7 bases, with 13 bases remaining between them. The CDR3 has 13 residues. In germline, CDR1 is DFQATT, CDR2 SNEGSKA (reference sequence).

This clonotype was seen at least ten times. A junction end diverges from the germline sequence, so it may reflect a read error. This chain's CDR3 is CALSPSRGANTGELFF. The DNA for the CDR3 is TGTGCCCTCAGTCCCTCACGGGGGGCGAACACCGGGGAGCTGTTTTTT. The chain recombines TRBV10-3 with TRBJ2-2; 7 nucleotides align to TRBD2. Per germline, CDR1 ENHRY and CDR2 SYGVKD. The CDR3 extends over 16 amino acids.

The gene calls are TRBV9 and TRBJ1-5; D is ambiguous. The CDR3 loop spans 15 amino acids. V dropped 1 base and J dropped 7 bases, with 15 bases sitting between them. CDR1 SGDLS and CDR2 YYNGEE come from the germline V gene. CDR3 sequence: CASSVSVGLEQPQHF. The CDR3 nucleotides read TGTGCCAGCAGCGTATCGGTAGGGCTTGAGCAGCCCCAGCATTTT.

The table lists this clonotype with a few counts. The chain is built from TRBV7-2 and TRBJ2-1; D is ambiguous. V lost 5 bases, J lost 9 bases, and 8 bases lay in between. The length of the CDR3 is 11 residues. CDR1 SGHTA and CDR2 FQGNSA come from the germline V gene. The DNA for the CDR3 is TGTGCCAGCAGCCCCAATTTTGAGCAGTTCTTC. Protein: CASSPNFEQFF.

The rearrangement links TRBV11-1 to TRBJ2-1, with 9 bases lining up with TRBD2. Trimming removed 5 bases from V and 6 bases from J; junction bases left unmatched: 17. The CDR3 loop spans 18 amino acids. Germline V gene sequence: CDR1 SGHAT, CDR2 FQDESV (reference sequence). CDR3 residues: CASSPAPGLASSLNEQFF. The CDR3, as DNA: TGTGCCAGCAGCCCCGCCCCGGGACTAGCAAGTAGCCTCAATGAGCAGTTCTTC.

The genes are TRBV20-1 and TRBJ2-3, with a tentative D call TRBD2 (5 bases). Germline values: CDR1 DFQATT, CDR2 SNEGSKA (reference sequence). Trimming took 3 bases from V and 4 from J, leaving 14 bases between them. The CDR3 is 14 residues long. The DNA of the CDR3 is TGCAGTGCTAGCCCCCCTACTAGGGCAGATACGCAGTATTTT. This gives the protein CSASPPTRADTQYF.

The gene calls are TRBV7-9 and TRBJ1-6; TRBD1 might be the D (6 bases). Germline V gene lookup returns CDR1 SEHNR and CDR2 FQNEAQ (reference sequence). V dropped 4 bases and J dropped 6 bases, with 10 bases sitting between them. This CDR3 spans 14 amino acids. The CDR3 loop reads CASSSDRINSPLHF. The CDR3 DNA reads as TGTGCCAGCAGCTCTGACAGGATTAATTCACCCCTCCACTTT.

V and J are TRBV5-1 and TRBJ2-3; possibly TRBD2 for D (5 bases). Looked up from germline, CDR1 is SGHRS and CDR2 is YFSETQ. The V end was cut by 0 bases, the J end by 4 bases, with 12 bases between. CDR3 length equals 15 residues. The CDR3 DNA is TGCGCCAGCAGCTTGGCCGCTAGCCTCGCAGATACGCAGTATTTT. The encoded protein is CASSLAASLADTQYF.

This clonotype has only a few counts. The V gene is TRBV7-9, the J gene TRBJ1-4; D remains ambiguous. The CDR3 length is 11 residues. The V end lost 5 bases, the J end lost 10 bases, and 8 bases lay between the germline ends. The germline V gene encodes CDR1 SEHNR and CDR2 FQNEAQ (reference sequence). The chain's CDR3 is CASSPPGKLFF. CDR3 nucleotide sequence: TGTGCCAGCAGCCCCCCCGGAAAACTGTTTTTT. Based on the CDR3 plus reference TRBV7-9 and TRBJ1-4, the full variable domain is DTGVSQNPRHKITKRGQNVTFRCDPISEHNRLYWYRQTLGQGPEFLTYFQNEAQLEKSRLLSDRFSAERPKGSFSTLEIQRTEQGDSAMYLCASSPPGKLFFGSGTQLSVL.

This clonotype has more than one count but fewer than ten. This chain connects TRBV27 to TRBJ2-3; 9 bases map to TRBD1. The J segment lost 4 bases and the V segment lost 8 bases, leaving 7 bases of the junction unmatched. This CDR3 is built from 14 residues. Germline CDR1 reads MNHEY; CDR2 reads SMNVEV (reference sequence). In DNA form, the CDR3 reads TGTGCCAGCGCACCGGGACAGGGCCCAGATACGCAGTATTTT. This gives the protein CASAPGQGPDTQYF.

This clonotype was picked up many times. V usage is TRBV20-1 and J usage is TRBJ2-1; tentative D call: TRBD2 (5 bases). This CDR3 contains 12 residues. Germline V CDR1 and CDR2: DFQATT, SNEGSKA (reference sequence). V dropped 5 bases and J dropped 3 bases, with 8 bases sitting between them. CDR3 loop: CSADGLYNEQFF. CDR3 DNA: TGCAGTGCTGACGGACTCTACAATGAGCAGTTCTTC.

This rearrangement joins TRBV29-1 to TRBJ2-5; D remains ambiguous. CDR3 length: 12 residues. Deletions cut 6 bases from V and 0 bases from J, with 8 bases between. The germline gives CDR1 SQVTM, CDR2 ANQGSEA. The CDR3 spells CSVRRYQETQYF. The DNA for the CDR3 is TGCAGCGTCCGAAGGTACCAAGAGACCCAGTACTTC.

This chain connects TRBV29-1 to TRBJ2-4; 9 bases align to TRBD1. The CDR3 has 17 amino acids. The J segment lost 0 bases and the V segment lost 3 bases, leaving 9 bases of the junction unmatched. Per the germline V gene, CDR1 is SQVTM and CDR2 is ANQGSEA. The CDR3, as DNA: TGCAGCGTTGAGGGAACAGGGGGCTCCTTAGCCAAAAACATTCAGTACTTC. Its protein product is CSVEGTGGSLAKNIQYF.

This clonotype was seen many times. The chain couples TRBV12-3 or TRBV12-4 to TRBJ2-3; D ambiguous. The CDR3 sequence is 14 residues long. Trimming took off 1 base at V and 0 bases at J, with 5 bases between the two ends. This CDR3 is CASSLGISTDTQYF. DNA for the CDR3: TGTGCCAGCAGTTTAGGGATTAGCACAGATACGCAGTATTTT.

The chain joins TRBV29-1 to TRBJ2-3, with D possibly being TRBD2 (6 bases). The CDR3 length is 17 residues. V was trimmed by 4 bases and J by 4 bases, leaving 24 bases between them. Germline V CDR1 and CDR2: SQVTM, ANQGSEA. DNA for the CDR3: TGCAGCGTTGGGAGGGGTTACATCGACGGTGGGTCAGATACGCAGTATTTT. It translates to CSVGRGYIDGGSDTQYF.

The chain recombines TRBV2 with TRBJ1-5; D may be TRBD1 (5 bases). The V end was cut by 7 bases, the J end by 4 bases, with 11 bases between. Germline V gene data show CDR1 as SNHLY and CDR2 as FYNNEI. The CDR3 runs 13 residues. The CDR3 loop is CASNGQPNQPQHF. The CDR3 bases are TGTGCCAGCAATGGACAACCTAATCAGCCCCAGCATTTT.

The chain uses TRBV12-3 or TRBV12-4 and TRBJ2-3; 9 bases are a match to TRBD2. CDR3 length equals 13 residues. With 7 bases clipped from V and 4 bases from J, the junction kept 3 bases outside the gene matches. The CDR3 sequence is CASMRLAADTQYF. The CDR3 nucleotides are TGTGCCAGCATGAGACTAGCGGCAGATACGCAGTATTTT.

This clonotype was seen only once. V gene TRBV9 combines with J gene TRBJ1-2; D call uncertain. Trimming pared 2 bases from V and 6 bases from J, leaving 14 bases between. Germline CDR1 and CDR2: SGDLS and YYNGEE. This CDR3 contains 14 residues. The CDR3 is CASSVQGGRNGYTF. Written as DNA, the CDR3 is TGTGCCAGCAGCGTCCAAGGAGGGAGGAATGGCTACACCTTC. Using reference TRBV9 and TRBJ1-2 for the parts outside the CDR3, the full variable domain is DSGVTQTPKHLITATGQRVTLRCSPRSGDLSVYWYQQSLDQGLQFLIQYYNGEERAKGNILERFSAQQFPDLHSELNLSSLELGDSALYFCASSVQGGRNGYTFGSGTRLTVV.

This clonotype was seen a handful of times. The chain links TRBV5-1 to TRBJ1-1; no definite D call. The CDR3 runs 14 residues. Germline values: CDR1 SGHRS, CDR2 YFSETQ. The V and J ends lost 2 bases and 4 bases respectively, with 12 bases between them. Here the CDR3 reads CASSLLSRGTEAFF. CDR3 bases: TGCGCCAGCAGCTTACTCAGTCGTGGCACTGAAGCTTTCTTT.

V usage is TRBV29-1 and J usage is TRBJ2-3, with a tentative D call TRBD2 (6 bases). Germline V lookup: CDR1 SQVTM, CDR2 ANQGSEA. Trimming removed 7 bases at V and 0 bases at J, with 17 bases between. This CDR3 contains 15 residues. The CDR3: CSGARGSGSTDTQYF. CDR3 bases: TGCAGCGGGGCGCGGGGCAGCGGGAGCACAGATACGCAGTATTTT.

This clonotype came up a few times. The V call is TRBV28, the J call TRBJ1-1; 9 bases line up with TRBD1. Trimming took 10 bases from V and 5 from J; bases not matched to a gene: 2. Per the germline V gene, CDR1 is MDHEN and CDR2 is SYDVKM. This CDR3 has 11 residues. The CDR3 reads CAIGTGTEAFF. The CDR3 coding sequence is TGTGCCATCGGGACAGGGACTGAAGCTTTCTTT.